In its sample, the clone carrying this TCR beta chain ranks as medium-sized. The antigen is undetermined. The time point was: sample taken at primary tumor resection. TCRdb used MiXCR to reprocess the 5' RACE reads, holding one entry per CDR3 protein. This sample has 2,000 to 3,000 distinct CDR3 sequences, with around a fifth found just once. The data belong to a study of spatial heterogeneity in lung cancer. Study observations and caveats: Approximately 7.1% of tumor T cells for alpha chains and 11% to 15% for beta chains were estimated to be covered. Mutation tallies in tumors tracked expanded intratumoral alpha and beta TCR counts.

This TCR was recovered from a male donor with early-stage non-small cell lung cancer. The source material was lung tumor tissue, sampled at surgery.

The CDR3, as DNA: TGCAGTGTTAGCGGCCAAGAGACCCAGTACTTC. Encoded protein: CSVSGQETQYF. V is TRBV20-1 and J is TRBJ2-5, with D tentatively TRBD2 (6 bases). Between the trimmed V and J ends, which lost 7 bases and 1 base, there was a span of 7 bases. CDR3 length: 11 amino acids. The germline V gene has CDR1 DFQATT and CDR2 SNEGSKA (reference sequence).